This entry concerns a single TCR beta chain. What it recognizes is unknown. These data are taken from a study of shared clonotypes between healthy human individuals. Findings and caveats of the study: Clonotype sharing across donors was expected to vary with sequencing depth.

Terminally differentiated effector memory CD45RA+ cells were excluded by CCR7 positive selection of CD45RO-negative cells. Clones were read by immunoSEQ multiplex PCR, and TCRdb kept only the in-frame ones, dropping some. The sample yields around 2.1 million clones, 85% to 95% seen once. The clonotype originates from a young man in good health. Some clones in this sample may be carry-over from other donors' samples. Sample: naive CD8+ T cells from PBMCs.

As DNA, the CDR3 is TGTGCCAGCAGTTCGTGGACATTCGAGGGAGGAAACACCATATATTTT. Translated, it gives CASSSWTFEGGNTIYF. This chain links TRBV28 with TRBJ1-3; D perhaps matches TRBD1 (5 bases). In germline, CDR1 is MDHEN, CDR2 SYDVKM. The CDR3 is 16 amino acids. Trimming left V 4 bases short and J 4 bases short, with 17 bases between.